Shown below are 31 T cell receptor beta chains from a single sample sequenced in a study of spatial heterogeneity in lung cancer. TCRdb reprocessed the 5' RACE reads via MiXCR and lists one record per CDR3 protein. The data show more than 95,000 distinct CDR3 sequences, more than 10% seen once. As to time point: blood at routine non-recurrence follow-up after resection. In each case, whole RNA from tumor, nontumor lung or frozen PBMC was sequenced unsorted. The sequences come from PBMCs, collected at follow-up. These receptors were obtained from a male donor with early-stage non-small cell lung cancer.

The gene calls are TRBV4-2 and TRBJ1-5, with D possibly being TRBD1 (5 bases). Germline V gene data show CDR1 as LGHNA and CDR2 as YNFKEQ. This CDR3 comprises 15 residues. V was trimmed by 0 bases and J by 1 base, leaving 7 bases between them. The CDR3 DNA is TGTGCCAGCAGCCAAGATCAGGGCAGCAATCAGCCCCAGCATTTT. Translating gives CASSQDQGSNQPQHF.

The chain uses TRBV10-3 and TRBJ2-5; unclear D gene. The CDR3 extends over 14 amino acids. The V gene lost 2 bases and the J gene lost 2 bases, with 9 bases spanning the gap. Germline CDR1 and CDR2: ENHRY and SYGVKD. The CDR3 DNA reads as TGTGCCATCAGTGAGACTACCTATCAAGAGACCCAGTACTTC. The encoded protein is CAISETTYQETQYF.

This chain links TRBV3-1 with TRBJ2-7; 9 positions agree with TRBD2. CDR1 and CDR2 (germline): LGHDT, YNNKEL (reference sequence). The CDR3 is made up of 15 amino acids. The V gene end was trimmed by 0 bases and the J gene end by 4 bases; junction bases not matched to a gene: 4. The DNA of the CDR3 is TGTGCCAGCAGCCAAGAAAGCGGGGGGCCGTACGAGCAGTACTTC. Translating gives CASSQESGGPYEQYF.

The gene calls are TRBV4-3 and TRBJ2-3; D gene unclear. Germline loops: CDR1 LGHNA, CDR2 YSLEER. This CDR3 has 15 residues. V was trimmed by 3 bases and J by 0 bases, leaving 10 bases between them. This CDR3 is CASSQRGPSTDTQYF. Here the CDR3 DNA reads TGCGCCAGCAGCCAGAGAGGACCGAGCACAGATACGCAGTATTTT.

This clonotype was picked up a small number of times. V usage is TRBV4-1 and J usage is TRBJ2-1, with 10 positions matching TRBD2. Germline trimming cut 5 bases from V and 5 bases from J; bases unmatched to any gene: 9. The CDR3 spans 16 residues. Germline values: CDR1 MGHRA, CDR2 YSYEKL. In DNA, the CDR3 is TGCGCCAGCAGCTTCCTAGCGGGGGTTATCCACAATGAGCAGTTCTTC. Residues: CASSFLAGVIHNEQFF.

This rearrangement joins TRBV2 to TRBJ2-5; TRBD2 aligns across 11 bases. The CDR3 loop spans 15 amino acids. Germline V gene sequence: CDR1 SNHLY, CDR2 FYNNEI. Unmatched junction bases numbered 5, after V lost 6 bases and J lost 2 bases. CDR3 region: CASSPGLAVQETQYF. CDR3 sequence (DNA): TGTGCCAGCAGCCCGGGACTAGCGGTACAAGAGACCCAGTACTTC. Full variable domain (outside the CDR3, taken from reference TRBV2 and TRBJ2-5): EPEVTQTPSHQVTQMGQEVILRCVPISNHLYFYWYRQILGQKVEFLVSFYNNEISEKSEIFDDQFSVERPDGSNFTLKIRSTKLEDSAMYFCASSPGLAVQETQYFGPGTRLLVL.

This clonotype occurred many times. The V call is TRBV27, the J call TRBJ1-1; 7 bases agree with TRBD1. Trimming cost V 5 bases and J 6 bases; bases outside gene matches: 3. Germline V gene sequence: CDR1 MNHEY, CDR2 SMNVEV (reference sequence). The CDR3 extends over 12 amino acids. CDR3 DNA: TGTGCCAGCAGTGTGACAGGGTCTGAAGCTTTCTTT. This translates into CASSVTGSEAFF.

This clonotype was observed a handful of times. The chain has TRBV6-1 and TRBJ1-5, with D hard to call. The V and J ends lost 2 bases and 0 bases respectively, with 5 bases between them. The germline CDR1 and CDR2 sequences are MNHNS and SASEGT. There are 14 residues in the CDR3. The CDR3 nucleotides are TGTGCCAGCAGTGAACACCTTAGCAATCAGCCCCAGCATTTT. Amino acids: CASSEHLSNQPQHF.

This clonotype occurred a few times. The chain combines TRBV20-1 with TRBJ1-1; the D is unclear. The germline V gene encodes CDR1 DFQATT and CDR2 SNEGSKA (reference sequence). V was trimmed by 0 bases and J by 1 base, leaving 18 bases between them. This CDR3 comprises 17 residues. CDR3 sequence: CSARDGFRPARNTEAFF. The CDR3 DNA reads as TGCAGTGCTAGAGATGGATTTCGACCAGCCCGGAACACTGAAGCTTTCTTT.

V usage is TRBV3-1 and J usage is TRBJ1-1; TRBD1 is a possible D gene (5 bases). In germline, CDR1 is LGHDT, CDR2 YNNKEL (reference sequence). V was clipped by 0 bases and J by 11 bases, with 16 bases between them. This CDR3 comprises 14 residues. The CDR3 sequence is CASSQDHGGRGAFF. In nucleotides, the CDR3 is TGTGCCAGCAGCCAAGATCACGGGGGACGAGGGGCTTTCTTT.

The gene calls are TRBV7-8 and TRBJ1-2, with D hard to call. V gave up 2 bases and J gave up 6 bases, with 7 bases separating them. The germline gives CDR1 SGHVS, CDR2 FQNEAQ. CDR3 length: 12 residues. The chain's CDR3 is CASSLSADGYTF. CDR3 coding DNA: TGTGCCAGCAGCTTATCTGCGGATGGCTACACCTTC.

This rearrangement joins TRBV7-2 to TRBJ2-2; D remains unclear. V gave up 2 bases and J gave up 6 bases, with 7 bases separating them. The CDR3 spans 13 residues. The V gene's germline CDR1 is SGHTA and CDR2 FQGNSA. The CDR3 loop is CASSLSLPGELFF. DNA for the CDR3: TGTGCCAGCAGCTTATCTCTCCCCGGGGAGCTGTTTTTT.

This clonotype has a handful of counts. This rearrangement joins TRBV10-3 to TRBJ1-1, with a weak D call TRBD1 (6 bases). The V and J ends lost 5 bases and 4 bases respectively, with 11 bases between them. Germline CDR1 ENHRY, CDR2 SYGVKD. The CDR3 length is 13 residues. The CDR3 sequence is CAISNREGTEAFF. DNA for the CDR3: TGTGCCATCAGTAACAGGGAGGGCACTGAAGCTTTCTTT.

This clonotype was picked up many times. The chain is built from TRBV20-1 and TRBJ1-5, with a possible D match to TRBD1 (5 bases). CDR1 is DFQATT, CDR2 SNEGSKA, per germline (reference sequence). There are 13 residues in the CDR3. Trimming removed 5 bases at V and 3 bases at J, with 11 bases between. CDR3 in amino acids: CSAGDPVNQPQHF. CDR3 coding DNA: TGCAGTGCTGGGGACCCAGTCAATCAGCCCCAGCATTTT.

The chain uses TRBV7-9 and TRBJ2-7; TRBD1 agrees at 9 bases. The V segment lost 4 bases and the J segment 1 base; nucleotides outside the gene matches: 5. The CDR3 extends over 15 amino acids. CDR1 and CDR2 (germline): SEHNR, FQNEAQ (reference sequence). The CDR3 DNA reads TGTGCCAGCAGCTCCTCCGGGACAGGGTCCTACGAGCAGTACTTC. Translation gives CASSSSGTGSYEQYF.

This clonotype was observed once. The J gene is TRBJ2-1, the V gene TRBV9, with 10 bases identical to TRBD2. CDR3 size: 17 residues. The junction had 10 bases not matched to a gene; V was cut back by 0 bases and J by 7 bases. Per germline, CDR1 SGDLS and CDR2 YYNGEE. In DNA form, the CDR3 reads TGTGCCAGCAGCGTAGCGGTAGCGGGGGGCCAACTAAATGAGCAGTTCTTC. Amino acid sequence: CASSVAVAGGQLNEQFF.

V usage is TRBV4-3 and J usage is TRBJ1-5, with D perhaps TRBD1 (6 bases). Trimming removed 2 bases from V and 2 bases from J, with 13 bases in between. Germline V lookup: CDR1 LGHNA, CDR2 YSLEER. The CDR3 sequence is 16 residues long. The CDR3 bases are TGCGCCAGCAGCCAAAATTGGGGGGCGGGCAATCAGCCCCAGCATTTT. It specifies CASSQNWGAGNQPQHF.

This clonotype was detected a few times. The chain is built from TRBV20-1 and TRBJ2-7; D unresolved. CDR1 DFQATT and CDR2 SNEGSKA come from the germline V gene (reference sequence). CDR3 length: 11 amino acids. V lost 3 bases, J lost 7 bases, and 10 bases lay in between. The CDR3 sequence: CSARERWEQYF. CDR3 sequence (DNA): TGCAGTGCTAGGGAGAGATGGGAGCAGTACTTC.

The chain is built from TRBV19 and TRBJ2-3; D unclear. The V end was cut by 5 bases, the J end by 0 bases, with 15 bases between. CDR1 is LNHDA, CDR2 SQIVND, per germline (reference sequence). This CDR3 has 16 amino acids. The CDR3 reads CASSPRRDTSTDTQYF. CDR3 in DNA: TGTGCCAGTAGTCCCCGGCGAGATACTAGCACAGATACGCAGTATTTT.

The V gene is TRBV10-3, the J gene TRBJ2-7; 7 nucleotides match TRBD2. The germline gives CDR1 ENHRY, CDR2 SYGVKD. The CDR3 totals 14 residues. The junction had 5 bases not matched to a gene; V was cut back by 2 bases and J by 4 bases. The CDR3 DNA reads as TGTGCCATCAGTGAGGGGCGGGGGAATTACGAGCAGTACTTC. Translating gives CAISEGRGNYEQYF.

This chain connects TRBV7-9 to TRBJ2-1; 7 nucleotides align to TRBD1. Trimming at V came to 1 base and at J to 5 bases, leaving 5 bases not matched to a gene. The CDR3 runs 15 residues. Germline V gene data show CDR1 as SEHNR and CDR2 as FQNEAQ (reference sequence). In DNA form, the CDR3 reads TGTGCCAGCAGCTTAGGTCCAGGGGGAAACAATGAGCAGTTCTTC. Encoded protein: CASSLGPGGNNEQFF.

J is TRBJ2-7 and V is TRBV27; 10 positions agree with TRBD1. The germline V gene encodes CDR1 MNHEY and CDR2 SMNVEV (reference sequence). J lost 0 bases, V lost 6 bases, and 5 bases had no gene match. The CDR3 has 15 residues. The CDR3 here is CASRGTGAASYEQYF. DNA for the CDR3: TGTGCCAGCAGGGGGACAGGGGCCGCCTCCTACGAGCAGTACTTC.

This clonotype was detected many times. The chain uses TRBV10-3 and TRBJ2-7; 10 bases line up with TRBD1. There are 15 residues in the CDR3. V lost 2 bases, J lost 6 bases, and 7 bases stayed unmatched. In germline, CDR1 is ENHRY, CDR2 SYGVKD. The CDR3 sequence is CAISEPGQGVGEQYF. For the CDR3, the DNA is TGTGCCATCAGTGAGCCCGGACAGGGGGTTGGCGAGCAGTACTTC.

Many counts were recorded for this clonotype. V is TRBV2 and J is TRBJ1-6; D gene uncertain. Trimming took 1 base from V and 9 from J, leaving 7 bases between them. The CDR3 covers 13 residues. The germline gives CDR1 SNHLY, CDR2 FYNNEI. DNA of the CDR3: TGTGCCAGCAGTGAAGAGTTAGGTTCACCCCTCCACTTT. It yields the protein CASSEELGSPLHF.

The chain joins TRBV5-1 to TRBJ1-2; 8 positions agree with TRBD1. Losses at the gene ends were 4 bases for V and 0 bases for J; bases not matched to a gene: 8. Germline V lookup: CDR1 SGHRS, CDR2 YFSETQ. The CDR3 has 16 amino acids. The CDR3 coding sequence is TGCGCCAGCAGCCCAGGGACAGGATATACTAACTATGGCTACACCTTC. Translating gives CASSPGTGYTNYGYTF.

This clonotype was counted many times. The V and J genes are TRBV29-1 and TRBJ1-2; D unresolved. Trimming took 3 bases from V and 6 from J, leaving 14 bases between them. The CDR3 has 13 residues. Germline CDR1 is SQVTM and CDR2 is ANQGSEA. In nucleotides, the CDR3 is TGCAGCGTTGAGACTGGGCGGAGGGATGGCTACACCTTC. Its protein product is CSVETGRRDGYTF.

The sample holds many counts of this clonotype. V and J are TRBV20-1 and TRBJ1-1; D remains ambiguous. Trimming shortened V by 5 bases and J by 7 bases, and 11 bases separated the two germline ends. This CDR3 contains 11 residues. Germline CDR1 and CDR2: DFQATT and SNEGSKA (reference sequence). The DNA of the CDR3 is TGCAGTGCTCCCGACACATATGAAGCTTTCTTT. Its translation: CSAPDTYEAFF.

This clonotype is termed medium-sized (0.01 to 0.1%). This chain connects TRBV29-1 to TRBJ2-3, with no clear D. Trimming stripped 7 bases from V and 6 bases from J, with 20 bases between. The CDR3 is made up of 14 amino acids. Per the germline V gene, CDR1 is SQVTM and CDR2 is ANQGSEA. The CDR3 nucleotides are TGCAGCGGCCGCCTTTCTCCCGACGCGGATACGCAGTATTTT. Residues: CSGRLSPDADTQYF.

This clonotype was observed a handful of times. The CDR3 nucleotides read TGTGCCATCAGTGAGTTTTATGCGGGGACCGGGGAGCTGTTTTTT. Protein: CAISEFYAGTGELFF. The V and J genes are TRBV10-3 and TRBJ2-2, with TRBD2 as a possible D gene (6 bases). This CDR3 region has 15 residues. CDR1 and CDR2 from the germline V gene are ENHRY and SYGVKD. V lost 1 base to trimming and J lost 5 bases, with 11 bases between them.

The chain's CDR3 is CASSLSGRGYTF. Here the CDR3 DNA reads TGTGCCAGCAGTTTATCAGGACGTGGCTACACCTTC. V usage is TRBV12-3 or TRBV12-4 and J usage is TRBJ1-2; no clear D. Trimming took off 2 bases at V and 7 bases at J, with 8 bases between the two ends. This CDR3 has 12 residues.

V and J are TRBV20-1 and TRBJ1-1; the D gene is possibly TRBD1 (5 bases). Germline V gene lookup returns CDR1 DFQATT and CDR2 SNEGSKA (reference sequence). V dropped 7 bases and J dropped 1 base, with 7 bases sitting between them. This CDR3 has 11 amino acids. CDR3 nucleotides: TGCAGTGTGGGGCCGAACACTGAAGCTTTCTTT. Translated: CSVGPNTEAFF.